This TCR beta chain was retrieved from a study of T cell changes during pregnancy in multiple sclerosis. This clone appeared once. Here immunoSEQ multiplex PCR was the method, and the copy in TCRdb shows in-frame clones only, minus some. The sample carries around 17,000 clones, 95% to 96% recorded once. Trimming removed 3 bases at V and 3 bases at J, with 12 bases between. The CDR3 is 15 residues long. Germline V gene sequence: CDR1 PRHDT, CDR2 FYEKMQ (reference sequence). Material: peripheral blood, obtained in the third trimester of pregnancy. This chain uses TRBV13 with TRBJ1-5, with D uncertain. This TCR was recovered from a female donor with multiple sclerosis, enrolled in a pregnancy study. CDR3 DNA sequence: TGTGCCAGCAGCTTCGGGGAAGGATCCAATCAGCCCCAGCATTTT. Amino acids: CASSFGEGSNQPQHF.